A selection of T cell receptor beta chains follows, all from one sample in a study of cytomegalovirus exposure and HLA in healthy donors. Data came from immunoSEQ multiplex PCR; TCRdb stores just in-frame clones and leaves some out. The specimen's table records under 120,000 clones. Sequencing was carried out using PBMCs. Receptors were obtained from a man aged 45-65 years in good health and CMV-seronegative. The CDR3 runs from the conserved cysteine through the conserved F or W. D genes are given only for firm matches.

length	D	V	J	DNA	CDR3
14	-	TRBV5-5	TRBJ2-3	TGTGCCAGCAGCCTCGGGGTGGGAACAGATACGCAGTATTTT	CASSLGVGTDTQYF
12	-	TRBV2	TRBJ2-1	TGTGCCAGCAGTCGGGACAATTATGAGCAGTTCTTC	CASSRDNYEQFF
13	TRBD1	TRBV5-1	TRBJ1-2	TGCGCCAGCAGCCCGACAGGGGGTGAAGGCTACACCTTC	CASSPTGGEGYTF
12	-	TRBV7-9	TRBJ2-1	TGTGCCAGCAGCGAAACCGGGAAAGAGCAGTTCTTC	CASSETGKEQFF
15	-	TRBV7-9	TRBJ2-3	TGTGCCAGCAGCTTAATACAGATTAAGTCAGATACGCAGTATTTT	CASSLIQIKSDTQYF
18	-	TRBV6-1	TRBJ1-1	TGTGCCAGCAGTGAAAATTTTTATATGGCGAGGGGGAGCACTGAAGCTTTCTTT	CASSENFYMARGSTEAFF
16	TRBD2	TRBV5-6	TRBJ2-1	TGTGCCAGCAGCTTGTGGCGAGCGGGAGTATACAATGAGCAGTTCTTC	CASSLWRAGVYNEQFF
12	-	TRBV7-2	TRBJ2-5	TGTGCCAGCAGACTACGATTCGAGACCCAGTACTTC	CASRLRFETQYF
15	-	TRBV9	TRBJ2-1	TGTGCCAGCAGCGTTGAGGGAGGCCCCTACAATGAGCAGTTCTTC	CASSVEGGPYNEQFF
16	TRBD2	TRBV5-4	TRBJ2-1	TGTGCCAGCAAGAGCGGGATTTCGGCGTCTGACCGTGAGCAGTTCTTC	CASKSGISASDREQFF
12	-	TRBV10-2	TRBJ2-1	TGCGCCAGCAGTGAGGCAAATGCGAGGCAGTTCTTC	CASSEANARQFF
13	-	TRBV9	TRBJ2-5	TGTGCCAGCAGCGTAGCCAGCCAAGAGACCCAGTACTTC	CASSVASQETQYF
14	-	TRBV19	TRBJ1-1	TGTGCCAGTAGTAGAACCAACACCTACACTGAAGCTTTCTTT	CASSRTNTYTEAFF
14	-	TRBV7-2	TRBJ2-1	TGTGCCAGCAGGCACCGAGGCTCCTACAATGAGCAGTTCTTC	CASRHRGSYNEQFF
14	-	TRBV28	TRBJ1-1	TGTGCCAGCAGTAGCGGGGACTTGAACACTGAAGCTTTCTTT	CASSSGDLNTEAFF
18	TRBD2	TRBV11-1	TRBJ2-7	TGTGCCAGCAGCGCCCACCCCGCGTGGCGGGAGGGAACCTACGAGCAGTACTTC	CASSAHPAWREGTYEQYF
14	-	TRBV29-1	TRBJ2-4	TGCAGCGTCTCAACCGGGACTCGGCAAAACATTCAGTACTTC	CSVSTGTRQNIQYF
15	TRBD1	TRBV18	TRBJ2-5	TGTGCCAGCTCACCACATACAGGGGACCTTCTTCCCCAGTACTTC	CASSPHTGDLLPQYF
16	-	TRBV19	TRBJ1-2	TGTGCCAGTAGTCCACGACAGGCTACAACAGTCTATGGCTACACCTTC	CASSPRQATTVYGYTF
12	-	TRBV9	TRBJ1-1	TGTGCCAGCAGCCCTAGCGATACTGAAGCTTTCTTT	CASSPSDTEAFF
13	-	TRBV2	TRBJ2-1	TGTGCCAGCAGTGCGGGACTGGTAAATGAGCAGTTCTTC	CASSAGLVNEQFF